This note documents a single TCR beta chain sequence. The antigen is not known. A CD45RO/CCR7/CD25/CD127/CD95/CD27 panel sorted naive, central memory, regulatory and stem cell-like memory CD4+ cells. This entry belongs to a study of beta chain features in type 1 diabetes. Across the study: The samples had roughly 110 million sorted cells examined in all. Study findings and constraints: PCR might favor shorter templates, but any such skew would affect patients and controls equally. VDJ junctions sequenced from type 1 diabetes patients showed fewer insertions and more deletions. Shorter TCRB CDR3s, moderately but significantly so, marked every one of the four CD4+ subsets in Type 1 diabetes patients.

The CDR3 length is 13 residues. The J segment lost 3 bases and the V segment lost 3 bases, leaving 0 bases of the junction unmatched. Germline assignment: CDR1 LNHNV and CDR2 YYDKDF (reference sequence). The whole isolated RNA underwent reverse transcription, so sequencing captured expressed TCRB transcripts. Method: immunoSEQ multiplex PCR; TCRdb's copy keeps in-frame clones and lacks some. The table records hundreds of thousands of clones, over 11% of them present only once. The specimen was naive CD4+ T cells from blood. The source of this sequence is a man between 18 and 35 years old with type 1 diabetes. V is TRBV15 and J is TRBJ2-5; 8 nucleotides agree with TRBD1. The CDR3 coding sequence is TGTGCCACCAGCAGGGGACAGGAAGAGACCCAGTACTTC. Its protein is CATSRGQEETQYF.